This T cell receptor (beta chain) was captured by sequencing in a study of T cell repertoires in cytomegalovirus infection. On the study more broadly: Matching HLA type, along with CMV infection, was indicated by public TCR beta signatures.

MiXCR, run by TCRdb on the reads, gives a single entry per CDR3 protein. The sample shows about 500,000 distinct CDR3 sequences, about 33% of them seen only once. Note on this clonotype: Its specificity is unknown.

CDR1 DFQATT and CDR2 SNEGSKA come from the germline V gene (reference sequence). The CDR3 has 13 amino acids. V lost 7 bases, J lost 2 bases, and 14 bases lay in between. Source: cultured PBMCs, taken from culture after CMV antigen stimulation. V gene TRBV20-1 combines with J gene TRBJ2-5, with D possibly TRBD2 on 6 matching bases. The sequence came from a human donor in good health (CMV status not recorded). Some clones in this sample may be carry-over from other donors' samples. The CDR3 nucleotides read TGCAGTGTTCGAGCGGGTAGACAAGAGACCCAGTACTTC. It is translated as CSVRAGRQETQYF.